A selection of T cell receptor beta chains follows, all from one sample in a study of T cells after posttransplantation cyclophosphamide. Profiling relied on immunoSEQ multiplex PCR, and the TCRdb table lists in-frame clones only, not all of them. The sample holds more than 30,000 clones, 75% to 95% seen once. Specimen: naive CD4+ T cells sorted from PBMCs. The receptors derive from a woman in her fifties or sixties in good health, CMV-negative, and a related stem cell transplant donor. Each CDR3 is given with its conserved first and last residue. Each record gives: D gene, clone size, J gene, V gene, CDR3 DNA, CDR3 protein. The D gene is left open where the match is weak. Expanded clones get a size class; other rows say once, few or many, or leave the size out.

D: NA; size: NA; J: TRBJ1-5; V: TRBV19; DNA: TGTGCCAGTAGTATTAAGGGGTTGGGCAATCAGCCCCAGCATTTT; CDR3: CASSIKGLGNQPQHF
D: TRBD1; size: NA; J: TRBJ1-1; V: TRBV28; DNA: TGTGCCAGCAGTCCGGGACAGGGGAGCACTGAAGCTTTCTTT; CDR3: CASSPGQGSTEAFF
D: TRBD1; size: NA; J: TRBJ1-1; V: TRBV5-1; DNA: TGCGCCAGCAGCTTGGGGGACAGGGTTTTAAACACTGAAGCTTTCTTT; CDR3: CASSLGDRVLNTEAFF
D: NA; size: once; J: TRBJ1-3; V: TRBV5-1; DNA: TGCGCCAGCAGGCAGGGGACTGGAAACACCATATATTTT; CDR3: CASRQGTGNTIYF
D: TRBD1; size: once; J: TRBJ2-6; V: TRBV30; DNA: TGTGCCTGGAGGACAGGGGCTGGGGCCAACGTCCTGACTTTC; CDR3: CAWRTGAGANVLTF
D: NA; size: few; J: TRBJ2-1; V: TRBV10-3; DNA: TGTGCCATCGGGGCCGTCTGGGGCAATGAGCAGTTCTTC; CDR3: CAIGAVWGNEQFF
D: TRBD1; size: NA; J: TRBJ2-2; V: TRBV7-8; DNA: TGTGCCAGCAGCTTAAGGGTTGGGACAGCGAACACCGGGGAGCTGTTTTTT; CDR3: CASSLRVGTANTGELFF
D: TRBD2; size: NA; J: TRBJ2-4; V: TRBV18; DNA: TGTGCCAGCTCACCTAGCGGGCTAGCCAAAAACATTCAGTACTTC; CDR3: CASSPSGLAKNIQYF
D: TRBD1; size: NA; J: TRBJ1-1; V: TRBV28; DNA: TGTGCCAGCTTTAGGACAGGGGGCGGTGAAGCTTTCTTT; CDR3: CASFRTGGGEAFF
D: NA; size: NA; J: TRBJ2-1; V: TRBV9; DNA: TGTGCCAGCAGCCCCCCACCGAGGGCCGGCAATGAGCAGTTCTTC; CDR3: CASSPPPRAGNEQFF
D: NA; size: NA; J: TRBJ2-7; V: TRBV28; DNA: TGTGCCAGCAGTTCCTCAGGGACTGGGGAGCAGTACTTC; CDR3: CASSSSGTGEQYF